This T cell receptor (beta chain) was found in a study of cytomegalovirus exposure and HLA in healthy donors. Findings and caveats of the study: The authors enumerated over 150 TCR beta chains as linked to cytomegalovirus. TCR sequences were mostly rare, though some public TCRs occurred in many donors. According to a subsequent analysis, TCR clusters identified in the first cohort showed a tendency to co-occur across the 120 or so validation repertoires. In vitro data verified a few CMV-associated chains as specific for CMV antigens.

V was clipped by 4 bases and J by 3 bases; unmatched bases: 6. Germline-derived CDR1 and CDR2 are MGHRA and YSYEKL. This CDR3 spans 15 amino acids. This clone has only one observation. What it binds is not known. Using immunoSEQ multiplex PCR, the repertoire was profiled, and TCRdb retains in-frame clones only, with some absent. The table lists roughly 80,000 clones, over 85% of them singletons. Sequences were obtained from PBMCs. The TCR was taken from a woman aged 18-29 years in good health and CMV-seronegative. J is TRBJ2-5 and V is TRBV4-1, with TRBD1 identical over 9 bases. CDR3 sequence: CASSRLQGAEETQYF. The CDR3 DNA reads as TGCGCCAGCAGCCGGTTACAGGGGGCTGAAGAGACCCAGTACTTC.